This T cell receptor beta chain was documented in a study of tissue T cells after allogeneic stem cell transplantation (dated by TCRdb to about 2022). For the wider study: TCR beta repertoires were profiled across many tissues obtained from research autopsies of patients with and without GVHD, as well as in mouse models of GVHD. The human arm was a prospective observational study without blinding or randomization.

What the work shows at the level of the full study, not this receptor alone: The study did not determine which tissue TCRs were alloreactive or antigen-specific, and some clones might have been persisting host cells. The patient cohort was small and clinically heterogeneous, and sampling depth was acknowledged as a limitation. In both patients and mice, T cells from blood and spleen picked up only a limited part of the TCR repertoire that was detected in tissues. Within patients, how anatomically similar the tissues were was a key factor in shaping TCR repertoire composition, regardless of disease or transplant status. Not many T cell clones showed up in more than one patient, yet clustering based on motifs uncovered repertoire signatures that were shared across patients in a tissue-specific way.

Libraries were prepared through the immunoSEQ multiplex PCR assay. TCRbeta CDR3 sequencing was done by Adaptive Biotechnologies at survey depth, reporting CDR3 sequences, V/J genes, productive frequency and template counts. TCR beta CDR3 regions were amplified from genomic DNA instead of RNA. As for the original processing: Jensen-Shannon divergence was used to quantify pairwise repertoire overlap between tissues, with a value of 1 meaning complete divergence and a value of 0 meaning identical repertoires. Tissues were grouped by single-linkage agglomerative hierarchical clustering of pairwise JSD values, and the clustering results were shown as dendrograms. GLIPH2 was run on all patient samples with simulation_depth 1000, kmer_min_depth 3, cdr3_length_cutoff 8, keeping groups with more than two unique CDR3s. In a standardized tissue-overlap score, Jaccard GLIPH-group overlap across patients was extrapolated to a standard repertoire size of 1000 clones. To look at how diversity was associated with clinical or experimental variables, linear mixed-effect models were used, with tissue treated as a fixed effect and individual treated as a random effect. The source is immuneACCESS, and TCRdb retained only in-frame sequences with V and J called. Part of the clones is not carried over; for the studies checked, unresolved V genes explain less than half of this, and the remainder is unexplained. The DNA was the basis for D and trimming; V, J and clone size are from that table. The sample table shows some 22,000 clones, and roughly two thirds are seen once. Of the sample, 0.41% falls within the top ten clones.

Turning to this clone: What this receptor recognizes is not known. This receptor came from a mouse, so its gene names and germline sequences are mouse ones too. With the read ending 1 residue before the CDR3 end, the germline J gene is used to fill in that end.

Reading from cysteine to phenylalanine, the CDR3 counts 15 amino acids. The 42 bases shown cover part of the CDR3, and their frame starts at base 1. CDR1 and CDR2 are read off the germline V gene (reference sequence) as LGHNA and YNLKQL. V loses 0 bases of germline sequence and J loses 2 bases, and the interval between the two ends is 9 bases. The sequencing sample was made of blood. The chain couples TRBV5 to TRBJ2-5; the D gene identity is not certain. The receptor was derived from a female BALB/c mouse in good health. Mice from this strain have the MHC haplotype H2-d. Partial CDR3 DNA: TGTGCCAGCAGCCAAGATGGCGGGGTCCAAGACACCCAGTAC. Its protein product is CASSQDGGVQDTQY. The complete CDR3 sequence is CASSQDGGVQDTQYF.